The 13 T cell receptor beta chains given below trace back to one sample, sequenced in a study of shared clonotypes between healthy human individuals. Clones were sequenced by immunoSEQ multiplex PCR, and TCRdb holds only the in-frame ones, with some missing. Here the sample spans some 2.3 million clones, over 85% being singletons. The sequenced sample consisted of naive CD4+ T cells from PBMCs. Subset here: CD45RA+ positively selected. These TCRs come from a man younger than 35 in good health. Some clones in this sample may be carry-over from other donors' samples.

This chain links TRBV5-4 with TRBJ1-2; D remains unclear. From germline, CDR1 is SGHNT and CDR2 YYREEE (reference sequence). The ends were cut back, 0 bases at V and 2 bases at J, with 17 bases in the middle. This CDR3 comprises 17 residues. This chain's CDR3 is CASSLGGSQAHNYGYTF. CDR3 nucleotide sequence: TGTGCCAGCAGCTTGGGAGGGTCCCAGGCCCACAACTATGGCTACACCTTC.

The J gene is TRBJ1-1, the V gene TRBV5-4; 8 positions match TRBD1. The junction had 8 bases not matched to a gene; V was cut back by 0 bases and J by 4 bases. CDR1 is SGHNT, CDR2 YYREEE, per germline (reference sequence). The CDR3 totals 16 residues. In DNA, the CDR3 is TGTGCCAGCAGCTTGGACCCAGGGGGCGTGGGCACTGAAGCTTTCTTT. Amino acid sequence: CASSLDPGGVGTEAFF.

CDR3 DNA: TGTGCCAGCTCACCCGGACTAGCGGGAACGGAAGATACGCAGTATTTT. Translation: CASSPGLAGTEDTQYF. The rearrangement joins TRBV18 to TRBJ2-3, with 12 bases identical to TRBD2. This CDR3 has 16 residues. The V gene's germline CDR1 is KGHSH and CDR2 LQKENI. V lost 3 bases to trimming and J lost 5 bases; unmatched junction nucleotides: 6.

Worth noting for this clone: Additional DNA sequences in this sample encode the identical CDR3. This chain links TRBV7-9 with TRBJ2-1; a possible D gene is TRBD1 (5 bases). Germline values: CDR1 SEHNR, CDR2 FQNEAQ (reference sequence). The CDR3 consists of 15 residues. Trimming cost V 6 bases and J 3 bases, with 15 bases left between them. The CDR3 sequence: CASSPDRGGYNEQFF. CDR3 DNA: TGTGCCAGCAGTCCTGACAGAGGCGGCTACAATGAGCAGTTCTTC.

The V gene is TRBV9, the J gene TRBJ1-2, with 11 positions matching TRBD1. This CDR3 comprises 15 residues. Germline V CDR1 and CDR2: SGDLS, YYNGEE. V dropped 3 bases and J dropped 4; count of bases not matched to a gene: 5. The CDR3, as DNA: TGTGCCAGCAGCGCCTGGGACAGGGGGACCTATGGCTACACCTTC. Translating it yields CASSAWDRGTYGYTF. The entire variable domain, with the rest obtained from reference TRBV9 and TRBJ1-2, is as follows: DSGVTQTPKHLITATGQRVTLRCSPRSGDLSVYWYQQSLDQGLQFLIQYYNGEERAKGNILERFSAQQFPDLHSELNLSSLELGDSALYFCASSAWDRGTYGYTFGSGTRLTVV.

Turning to this clone: The same CDR3 arises from other DNA sequences in this sample as well. V and J are TRBV9 and TRBJ2-5; D gene ambiguous. There are 13 residues in the CDR3. Trimming stripped 0 bases from V and 2 bases from J, with 5 bases between. Germline CDR1 SGDLS, CDR2 YYNGEE. The CDR3 here is CASSVDLQETQYF. CDR3 DNA: TGTGCCAGCAGCGTAGATTTACAAGAGACCCAGTACTTC.

V usage is TRBV6-1 and J usage is TRBJ2-7; D unclear. Trimming removed 6 bases from V and 3 bases from J, with 12 bases in between. CDR1 MNHNS and CDR2 SASEGT come from the germline V gene. CDR3 length equals 13 residues. This chain's CDR3 is CASRTPTGYEQYF. The CDR3 DNA follows: TGTGCCAGCAGGACGCCCACGGGCTACGAGCAGTACTTC.

V is TRBV4-1 and J is TRBJ1-4, with TRBD1 matching over 7 bases. J lost 7 bases, V lost 0 bases, and 8 bases had no gene match. This CDR3 contains 16 residues. Germline loops: CDR1 MGHRA, CDR2 YSYEKL. CDR3 bases: TGCGCCAGCAGCCAAGATATCGGGGCAGGGGGTGAAAAACTGTTTTTT. Its protein product is CASSQDIGAGGEKLFF.

The J gene is TRBJ2-3, the V gene TRBV9, with a weak D call TRBD2 (6 bases). This CDR3 region has 15 residues. Germline-derived CDR1 and CDR2 are SGDLS and YYNGEE. V lost 0 bases and J lost 1, with 9 bases in between. DNA of the CDR3: TGTGCCAGCAGCGTAGATCCGGGGGGCACAGATACGCAGTATTTT. This codes for CASSVDPGGTDTQYF.

The chain is built from TRBV4-3 and TRBJ2-3, with 8 bases lining up with TRBD1. This CDR3 is 15 amino acids long. Germline V gene data show CDR1 as LGHNA and CDR2 as YSLEER. V shed 2 bases and J 1 base; nucleotides not matched to a gene: 2. CDR3 protein: CASSQPGGGTDTQYF. For the CDR3, the DNA is TGCGCCAGCAGCCAACCAGGGGGCGGCACAGATACGCAGTATTTT.

V usage is TRBV7-8 and J usage is TRBJ2-5; TRBD2 matches at 10 bases. Trimming took 1 base from V and 5 from J; bases not matched to a gene: 4. The CDR3 loop spans 15 amino acids. Germline CDR1 is SGHVS and CDR2 is FQNEAQ. The CDR3 nucleotides are TGTGCCAGCAGCTTAGTGGGGACTAGCGAGGAGACCCAGTACTTC. As protein: CASSLVGTSEETQYF.

J is TRBJ1-1 and V is TRBV2; 7 bases fit TRBD1. After removal of 9 bases from V and 1 base from J, the junction contained 11 bases not matched to a gene. The CDR3 is made up of 15 amino acids. CDR1 and CDR2 from the germline V gene are SNHLY and FYNNEI. CDR3 in DNA: TGTGCCAGTACACGGGGACAGCCAAGGAACACTGAAGCTTTCTTT. It encodes CASTRGQPRNTEAFF.

V usage is TRBV5-1 and J usage is TRBJ2-3; 9 bases map to TRBD1. The CDR3 has 15 residues. Germline CDR1 is SGHRS and CDR2 is YFSETQ. V was pared by 5 bases and J by 11 bases, with 15 bases of the junction left unmatched. The CDR3 nucleotides read TGCGCCAGCAGTCGCGTCCCGGGACAGGGCCGAGAGCAGTATTTT. This gives the protein CASSRVPGQGREQYF.